A single sample is the source of the 3 T cell receptor beta chains below, sequenced in a study of blood T cell repertoires in COVID-19. TCRdb's table, derived via immunoSEQ multiplex PCR, lists solely in-frame clones and lacks some. Found here are 45,000 to 50,000 clones, less than 90% of them singletons; the top ten hold about 9%. The sample comprised peripheral blood. Receptors were obtained from a human donor in a cohort sampled during active COVID-19.

This clone has only a few counts. The CDR3 loop is CASSLEFGQGDGYTF. CDR3 bases: TGTGCCAGCAGCTTAGAGTTTGGACAGGGGGACGGCTACACCTTC. The chain carries TRBV7-2 and TRBJ1-2, with TRBD1 matching 10 bases. CDR1 and CDR2 from the germline V gene are SGHTA and FQGNSA. V gave up 1 base and J gave up 8 bases; unmatched junction bases: 7. The CDR3 sequence is 15 residues long.

The V gene is TRBV20-1, the J gene TRBJ2-1; 9 bases are shared with TRBD2. This CDR3 spans 16 amino acids. The V gene's germline CDR1 is DFQATT and CDR2 SNEGSKA (reference sequence). V shed 6 bases and J 7 bases; nucleotides not matched to a gene: 16. The CDR3 protein is CSASPRPGLAQNEQFF. Here the CDR3 DNA reads TGCAGTGCCAGTCCGAGACCGGGACTAGCACAGAATGAGCAGTTCTTC.

The chain is built from TRBV5-1 and TRBJ1-1, with TRBD1 identical over 8 bases. CDR3 length equals 15 residues. V trimming: 7 bases; J trimming: 4 bases; junction bases outside the gene matches: 12. Per the germline V gene, CDR1 is SGHRS and CDR2 is YFSETQ. For the CDR3, the DNA is TGCGCCAGCTTTAACGGACAGGGAAGTTTCACTGAAGCTTTCTTT. It codes for CASFNGQGSFTEAFF.